The source of this T cell receptor beta chain is a study of control samples from healthy donors and cancer patients (dated by TCRdb to the early 2020s). The method behind the library was the immunoSEQ multiplex PCR assay. This is the immuneACCESS table as TCRdb keeps it, with only in-frame sequences that have V and J called. A part of the clones is gone; compared with another copy, unresolved V genes explain less than half, and the rest is unexplained. This sample gives tens of thousands of clones in total; approximately 79% of them show up just once. The top ten clones comprise around 20% of the sample. This clone was detected once. What antigen it recognizes has not been identified. Per-base quality was not reported, and no clone a single base away is much larger than it. Counted from cysteine to phenylalanine, this CDR3 has 14 amino acids. Of all the DNA, just the CDR3 is kept, 42 bases in frame from base 1. The germline V gene sets CDR1 to ENHRY and CDR2 to SYGVKD. After removal of 3 bases from V and 3 bases from J, the junction retains 5 bases not matched to a gene.

The sequenced sample was PBMCs. This clonotype was sampled from a man aged 55 to 69 with head and neck cancer. The chain couples TRBV10-3 to TRBJ2-7; a stretch of 7 junction bases matches TRBD1. CDR3 region: CAISDYRGNYEQYF. The DNA is TGTGCCATCAGTGATTACAGGGGTAACTACGAGCAGTACTTC.